This T cell receptor (beta chain) was sequenced in a study of patients and donors after allogeneic stem cell transplantation. This clonotype was counted a few times. Trimming at V came to 0 bases and at J to 5 bases, leaving 4 bases not matched to a gene. The CDR3 is 16 amino acids. Germline V gene lookup returns CDR1 SGHRS and CDR2 YFSETQ. In TCRdb, the RT-PCR reads were re-called with MiXCR into one record per CDR3 protein. The sample includes fewer than 75,000 distinct CDR3 sequences, about an eighth seen only once; the top ten take roughly 34%. Sequencing used blood, either unsorted or a sorted T cell fraction (not recorded which). The origin of this receptor is a human donor who was either an allogeneic HSCT recipient or a stem cell or donor lymphocyte infusion donor (not recorded which). It is not recorded whose cells these are; they may come from a transplant donor. The V gene is TRBV5-1, the J gene TRBJ2-1, with 11 bases that match TRBD2. Here the CDR3 reads CASSLGILAGDNEQFF. The CDR3, as DNA: TGCGCCAGCAGCTTGGGGATACTAGCGGGGGACAATGAGCAGTTCTTC.